This TCR beta chain was obtained from a study of blood T cell repertoires in COVID-19. Study background: Material from acute and convalescent COVID-19 was sourced from the United States, Italy and Spain. The cDNA or gDNA used as material had been derived from T cells, B-cell-depleted T cells, or PBMCs.

Allocation to cohorts depended on clinical history reported by the participants. Profiling relied on immunoSEQ multiplex PCR, and the TCRdb table lists in-frame clones only, not all of them. The sample lists around 290,000 clones, nearly 90% seen once, with around 0.92% in the top ten. The germline V and J ends were trimmed by 2 bases and 6 bases, with 14 bases remaining between them. The CDR3 is 15 residues long. Germline V CDR1 and CDR2: SGHVS, FNYEAQ. This receptor was taken from a woman aged 30 to 39 who had recovered from COVID-19. Sequenced input: PBMCs or T cells enriched from blood (not recorded which). The chain joins TRBV7-6 to TRBJ2-1; tentatively, D is TRBD2 (5 bases). This chain's CDR3 is CASSLSLAHSNEQFF. CDR3 coding DNA: TGTGCCAGCAGCTTAAGCCTAGCTCACTCCAATGAGCAGTTCTTC.